A single TCR beta chain is shown here with its context. The record originates from a study of blood T cell repertoires in COVID-19. Study details: Sites across the United States, Italy and Spain contributed samples from acute and convalescent COVID-19.

Germline CDR1 is LGHNA and CDR2 is YSLEER. The ends lost 3 bases at V and 0 bases at J; junction bases unmatched: 7. There are 18 residues in the CDR3. TCRdb's table, derived via immunoSEQ multiplex PCR, lists solely in-frame clones and lacks some. Counted here are around 400,000 clones, around 89% occurring once; the ten biggest clones make up 1.2%. The clonotype was recovered from a man aged 40-55 years with acute or convalescent COVID-19. This sequence joins TRBV4-3 and TRBJ2-6; 8 bases are shared with TRBD1. Input material: peripheral blood. CDR3 region: CASSHEGQGVSGANVLTF. DNA for the CDR3: TGCGCCAGCAGCCATGAAGGACAGGGTGTCTCTGGGGCCAACGTCCTGACTTTC.